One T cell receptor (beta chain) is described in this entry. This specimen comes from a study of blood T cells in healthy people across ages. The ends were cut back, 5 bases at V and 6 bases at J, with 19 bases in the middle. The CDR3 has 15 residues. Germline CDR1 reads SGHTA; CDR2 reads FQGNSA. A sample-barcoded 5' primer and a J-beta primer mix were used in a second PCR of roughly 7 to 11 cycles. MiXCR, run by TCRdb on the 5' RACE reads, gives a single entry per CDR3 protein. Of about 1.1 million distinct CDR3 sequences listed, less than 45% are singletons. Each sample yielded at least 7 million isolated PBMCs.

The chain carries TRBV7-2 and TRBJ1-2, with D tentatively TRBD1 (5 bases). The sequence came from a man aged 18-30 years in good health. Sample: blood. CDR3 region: CASSADRQSANGYTF. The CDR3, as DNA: TGTGCCAGCAGCGCAGATCGACAGTCCGCGAATGGCTACACCTTC.